This T cell receptor beta chain was recovered during a study of T cells after yellow fever vaccination. The J segment lost 1 base and the V segment lost 6 bases, leaving 3 bases of the junction unmatched. This CDR3 has 13 residues. The germline gives CDR1 DFQATT, CDR2 SNEGSKA (reference sequence). TCRdb used MiXCR to reprocess the 5' RACE reads, holding one entry per CDR3 protein. This sample yields a few hundred thousand distinct CDR3 sequences, of which roughly 10% are seen a single time; less than 20% belongs to the top ten. General study results and limits: The secondary T-cell response peaked on day 5, not day 15, but was weaker.

To note about this clonotype: The target antigen is unknown.

The chain combines TRBV20-1 with TRBJ2-3, with 8 bases matching TRBD2. The TCR sequence derives from a man between 18 and 29 years old who received the YFV17D yellow fever vaccine. The material sequenced was PBMCs, taken on the day of the first yellow fever vaccination. CDR3 DNA sequence: TGCAGTGCCGTGACTAGCGGCACAGATACGCAGTATTTT. Amino acid sequence: CSAVTSGTDTQYF.